Reported below is one TCR beta chain. The target of this receptor is not known. The input lacks base qualities; no much larger clone sits a single base away. This specimen belongs to a study of PD-L1 blockade in urothelial cancer (TCRdb year 2017). Study-level background: All patients started therapy in the mid-2010s and received atezolizumab 1,200 mg intravenously every 3 weeks. About 90% of the roughly 29 patients were identified as males with urothelial cancer of bladder origin, and a prior smoking history was reported by 18 of 29 patients. An ECOG performance status of 0 or 1 was recorded for the patients, and 0 to 3 prior chemotherapy regimens had been received by the patients. Blood samples were analyzed at two time points: 3 weeks after treatment start (second dose) and 6 weeks after treatment start. Blood samples gave a median of about 130,000 T cells and tens of thousands of unique TCRs, with a median clonality of 0.080. The study, an exploratory multi-omic analysis, examined somatic, immune and clinical correlates of response to PD-L1 blockade with atezolizumab in urothelial cancer. Pretreatment tumor samples, along with matched peripheral blood serially collected before and after atezolizumab treatment, were subjected to TCR sequencing. Durable clinical benefit meant progression-free survival longer than 6 months, and TCR features were also tested against progression-free and overall survival. Whole exome sequencing and RNA sequencing of pretreatment tumors were performed alongside TCR sequencing in the same patients. Durable clinical benefit was achieved by nine patients but not by the remaining 20. Pretreatment blood TCR-seq was available for about 30 patients, at least one posttreatment blood collection was obtained for some 24 patients, and tumor TCR-seq was available for some 24 patients. Summary of the overall study and its limitations: Small sample size (n ≈ 29) and many exploratory analyses mean the results are intended to be hypothesis-generating. Improved progression-free and overall survival was associated with having pretreatment peripheral blood TCR clonality below the median. Greater expansion of tumor-associated TCR clones in peripheral blood 3 weeks after the start of treatment was observed in patients with durable benefit (n of about 20, p = 0.022).

In light of the paper, this sample's time point label describes: peripheral blood 6 weeks after treatment start. The cohort included some 30 patients with locally advanced or metastatic urothelial carcinoma who were treated at Memorial Sloan Kettering on a trial protocol. Peripheral blood mononuclear cells were collected from each patient pretreatment and during treatment, giving between 1 and 8 total time points per patient. The Qiagen DNeasy Blood extraction kit was used to purify genomic DNA from total PBMCs and from tumor samples. Collected pretreatment and during treatment, PBMCs were isolated and stored as previously described. CDR1 and CDR2 are read off the germline V gene as SNHLY and FYNNEI. The junction shows trimming of 5 bases on V and 2 bases on J, and the gene matches do not reach 8 bases of it. The CDR3 starts with the cysteine, ends with the phenylalanine, and has 16 residues. The retained sequence is limited to the CDR3, 48 bases, with the frame set at the first base.

Synthetic TCR analog templates were spiked into each PCR so that absolute template abundance could be estimated from read counts. Using the immunoSEQ assay, TCRbeta CDR3 regions were amplified from genomic DNA with bias-controlled V and J gene primers. Sequencing of rearranged TCRbeta segments was done at approximately 20X coverage. As for the original processing: Sequencing errors were corrected by clustering and CDR3s were annotated against IMGT to assign V, D and J genes. Downstream analyses used only productive TCRbeta rearrangements and left out out-of-frame or stop-codon sequences. Clonality was calculated as one minus the Shannon entropy normalized by the log of the number of unique productive sequences. Clones differing between time points or between blood and tumor were identified using Fisher's exact test with Benjamini-Hochberg correction, with an adjusted p below 0.01 applied as the threshold. This is the immuneACCESS table as TCRdb keeps it, with only in-frame sequences that have V and J called. A part of the clones is gone; compared with another copy, unresolved V genes explain less than half, and the rest is unexplained. D and trimming come from the DNA, and the V and J calls and clone size come from that table. The sample profile shows 83,000 or so clones; 83% of them were found once. Of the sample, roughly 8% falls within the top ten clones.

The receptor was derived from a man in his 70s with urothelial cancer. Sequencing was performed on PBMCs, taken around atezolizumab (anti-PD-L1) treatment. The V and J genes are TRBV2 and TRBJ2-7; TRBD1 lines up with 11 middle nucleotides. The CDR3 reads as follows: CASSQRTGGFPYEQYF. The sequenced DNA: TGTGCCAGCAGTCAGCGGACAGGGGGCTTCCCCTACGAGCAGTACTTC.